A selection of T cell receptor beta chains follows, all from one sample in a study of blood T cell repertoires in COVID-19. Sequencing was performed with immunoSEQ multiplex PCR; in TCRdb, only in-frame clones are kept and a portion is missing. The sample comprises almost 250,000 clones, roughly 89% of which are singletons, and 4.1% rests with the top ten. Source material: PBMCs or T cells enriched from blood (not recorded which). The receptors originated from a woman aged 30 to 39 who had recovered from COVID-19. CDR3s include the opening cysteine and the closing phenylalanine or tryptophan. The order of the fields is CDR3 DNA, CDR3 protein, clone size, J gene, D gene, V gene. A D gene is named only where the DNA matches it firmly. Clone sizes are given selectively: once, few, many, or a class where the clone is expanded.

TGTGCCAGCAGTCTTCAGTTATGGCGGGAGGGCGGTGTTGAGCAGTTCTTC | CASSLQLWREGGVEQFF | NA | TRBJ2-1 | TRBD2 | TRBV28
TGCAGTGCTAGTTCACCTATGACAGGGAACACTGAAGCTTTCTTT | CSASSPMTGNTEAFF | NA | TRBJ1-1 | NA | TRBV20-1
TGTGCCAGCAGCACCCCCAGGGGGCAGGTTGAAGCTTTCTTT | CASSTPRGQVEAFF | NA | TRBJ1-1 | TRBD1 | TRBV5-4
TGTGCCAGCAGTTTATCGCGCCTCTCCGAGCAGTTCTTC | CASSLSRLSEQFF | NA | TRBJ2-1 | NA | TRBV27
TGTGCCAGCACTCATTCCGGACAGGGAAGGATCTTC | CASTHSGQGRIF | NA | TRBJ2-1 | TRBD1 | TRBV12-3/TRBV12-4
TGTGCCTGGACCACCGGGACAGTGAACACTGAAGCTTTCTTT | CAWTTGTVNTEAFF | NA | TRBJ1-1 | TRBD1 | TRBV30
TGTGCCAGCAGCTTCCGGACAGGGGGAGGATCACCCCTCCACTTT | CASSFRTGGGSPLHF | NA | TRBJ1-6 | TRBD1 | TRBV9
TGTGCCAGCAGCCGGGATTACTACAATGAGCAGTTCTTC | CASSRDYYNEQFF | NA | TRBJ2-1 | NA | TRBV6-5
TGTGCCAGCAGCCAGGACAGGAACTATGGCTACACCTTC | CASSQDRNYGYTF | NA | TRBJ1-2 | TRBD1 | TRBV9
TGTGCCAGCAGCGCCAGGACAGGATACTATGGCTACACCTTC | CASSARTGYYGYTF | NA | TRBJ1-2 | TRBD1 | TRBV7-2
TGTGCCAGCCAAAACAGGGGATCTAACTATGGCTACACCTTC | CASQNRGSNYGYTF | NA | TRBJ1-2 | TRBD1 | TRBV28
TGTGCCAGCAGTTACCCAGGGGGCCTTGAAGCTTTCTTT | CASSYPGGLEAFF | NA | TRBJ1-1 | TRBD1 | TRBV6-5
TGTGCCAGCAGCTTAGCTAGCGAGTCCGGGGAGCTGTTTTTT | CASSLASESGELFF | NA | TRBJ2-2 | NA | TRBV11-3
TGTGCCAGCAGTGATCTCCGGGACAGGAAAGATACGCAGTATTTT | CASSDLRDRKDTQYF | NA | TRBJ2-3 | TRBD1 | TRBV6-1
TGTGCCAGCAGCTTAGCGGCCGCACCTAACTATGGCTACACCTTC | CASSLAAAPNYGYTF | NA | TRBJ1-2 | NA | TRBV7-9
TGCGCCAGCAGCCAAGACGTGGGACTAGCGGGAGATGAGCAGTTCTTC | CASSQDVGLAGDEQFF | NA | TRBJ2-1 | TRBD2 | TRBV4-3
TGCGCCAGCAGCCAAGATATTACGCCCGGGTCAAGCAACAATCAGCCCCAGCATTTT | CASSQDITPGSSNNQPQHF | NA | TRBJ1-5 | NA | TRBV4-3
TGTGCCAGCAGCCCCGGACAGGGGTTCACAGATACGCAGTATTTT | CASSPGQGFTDTQYF | NA | TRBJ2-3 | TRBD1 | TRBV6-6
TGTGCCAGCAGCTTAGGACAGGCGATCCAAGAGACCCAGTACTTC | CASSLGQAIQETQYF | NA | TRBJ2-5 | NA | TRBV11-2
TGTGCCAGCAGTTTATCTGGACAGGGGAATCAGCCCCAGCATTTT | CASSLSGQGNQPQHF | NA | TRBJ1-5 | TRBD1 | TRBV27
TGTGCCTCTCGTGTAGGTAGGGGCCCTGAAGCTTTCTTT | CASRVGRGPEAFF | few | TRBJ1-1 | NA | TRBV19
TGCAGCGGGCAACAAGGCGGCACTGAAGCTTTCTTT | CSGQQGGTEAFF | NA | TRBJ1-1 | NA | TRBV29-1